Below are 5 T cell receptor beta chains sequenced from a single sample in a study of T cells in Graves' hyperthyroidism and ophthalmopathy. Amplified regions were TCR beta CDR3 sequences from RNA transcripts. First-round RT-PCR targeting the TCR CDR3 was performed with the HTBI primer set. MiXCR, run by TCRdb on the multiplex PCR reads, gives a single entry per CDR3 protein. The sample yields some 500,000 distinct CDR3 sequences, roughly 14% seen once. The sequenced sample consisted of blood. The receptors stem from a woman between 18 and 29 years old with Graves' hyperthyroidism.

Many counts were recorded for this clonotype. This chain connects TRBV12-3 or TRBV12-4 to TRBJ1-4; TRBD1 agrees at 9 bases. The V and J ends lost 6 bases and 6 bases, in that order; junction bases with no gene match: 5. CDR3 length equals 14 residues. This CDR3 is CASRPGTGYEKLFF. In DNA, the CDR3 is TGTGCCAGCAGGCCCGGGACAGGGTATGAAAAACTGTTTTTT.

This clonotype was counted many times. Written as DNA, the CDR3 is TGCAGCGTTGTGAATAGCGGAAACACCATATATTTT. Translated: CSVVNSGNTIYF. The J gene is TRBJ1-3, the V gene TRBV29-1; no reliable D call. The CDR3 extends over 12 amino acids. Germline CDR1 is SQVTM and CDR2 is ANQGSEA. The ends were cut back, 4 bases at V and 4 bases at J, with 8 bases in the middle.

This clonotype was counted a few times. The genes are TRBV25-1 and TRBJ2-3, with D uncertain. V was trimmed by 7 bases and J by 6 bases, leaving 17 bases between them. CDR3 length equals 14 residues. Germline CDR1 MGHDK, CDR2 SYGVNS. As DNA, the CDR3 is TGTGCCAGCATTGGTACAATCCCTGGGGATACGCAGTATTTT. Amino acids: CASIGTIPGDTQYF. Filled out from reference TRBV25-1 and TRBJ2-3, the complete variable domain reads EADIYQTPRYLVIGTGKKITLECSQTMGHDKMYWYQQDPGMELHLIHYSYGVNSTEKGDLSSESTVSRIRTEHFPLTLESARPSHTSQYLCASIGTIPGDTQYFGPGTRLTVL.

This clonotype occurred many times. The chain combines TRBV27 with TRBJ1-5; no firm D call. Germline V gives CDR1 MNHEY, CDR2 SMNVEV (reference sequence). The CDR3 runs to 14 residues. The germline V and J ends were trimmed by 3 bases and 7 bases, with 13 bases remaining between them. DNA for the CDR3: TGTGCCAGCAGTTTCACGGGCCCTCGGCAGCCCCAGCATTTT. Translation gives CASSFTGPRQPQHF.

There are a few counts of this clonotype. The CDR3 sequence: CASSVGTRGEKLFF. The CDR3 DNA follows: TGCGCCAGCAGCGTCGGGACACGAGGCGAAAAACTGTTTTTT. The chain is built from TRBV5-1 and TRBJ1-4; a possible D gene is TRBD1 (6 bases). The CDR3 sequence is 14 residues long. Germline CDR1 and CDR2: SGHRS and YFSETQ. V was cut by 4 bases and J by 8 bases, with 15 bases left in between.